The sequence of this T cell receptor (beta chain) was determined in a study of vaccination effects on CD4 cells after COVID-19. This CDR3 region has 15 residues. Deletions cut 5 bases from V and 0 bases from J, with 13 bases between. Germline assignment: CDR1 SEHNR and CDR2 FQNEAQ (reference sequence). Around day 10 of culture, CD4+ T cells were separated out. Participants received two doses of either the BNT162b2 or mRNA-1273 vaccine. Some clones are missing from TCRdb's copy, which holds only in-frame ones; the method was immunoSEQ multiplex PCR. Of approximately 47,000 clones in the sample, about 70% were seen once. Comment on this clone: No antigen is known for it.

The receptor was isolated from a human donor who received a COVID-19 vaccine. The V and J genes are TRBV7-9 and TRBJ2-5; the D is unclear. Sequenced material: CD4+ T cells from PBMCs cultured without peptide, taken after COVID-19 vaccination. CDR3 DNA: TGTGCCAGCAGCCAGAAGCCCCTGTACCAAGAGACCCAGTACTTC. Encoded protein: CASSQKPLYQETQYF.